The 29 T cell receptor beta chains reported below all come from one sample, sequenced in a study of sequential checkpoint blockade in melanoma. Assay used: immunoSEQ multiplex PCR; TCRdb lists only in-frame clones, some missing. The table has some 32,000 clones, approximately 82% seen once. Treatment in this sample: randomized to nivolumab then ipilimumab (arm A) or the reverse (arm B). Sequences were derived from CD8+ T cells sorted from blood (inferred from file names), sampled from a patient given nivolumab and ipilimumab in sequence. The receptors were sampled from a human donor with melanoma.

This CDR3 reads CASRLSSGQGVYEQYF. CDR3 sequence (DNA): TGTGCAAGTCGCTTAAGTTCCGGACAGGGGGTCTACGAGCAGTACTTC. The J gene is TRBJ2-7, the V gene TRBV12-2; the DNA was not used to check the table's D call, TRBD1. TRBV12-2 is shown as a pseudogene. CDR3 length: 16 residues.

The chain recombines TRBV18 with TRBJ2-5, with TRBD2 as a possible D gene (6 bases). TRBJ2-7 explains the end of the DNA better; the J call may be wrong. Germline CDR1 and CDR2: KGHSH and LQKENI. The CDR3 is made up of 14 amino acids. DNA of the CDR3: TGTGCCAGCTCACCACGGGGGGAGATCTACGAGCAGTACTTC. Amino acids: CASSPRGEIYEQYF.

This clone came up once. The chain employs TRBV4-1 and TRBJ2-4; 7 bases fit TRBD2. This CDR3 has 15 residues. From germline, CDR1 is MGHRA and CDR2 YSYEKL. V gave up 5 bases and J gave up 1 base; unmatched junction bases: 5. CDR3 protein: CASSARESAKNIQYF. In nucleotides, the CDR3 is TGCGCCAGCAGCGCGCGGGAGTCCGCCAAAAACATTCAGTACTTC.

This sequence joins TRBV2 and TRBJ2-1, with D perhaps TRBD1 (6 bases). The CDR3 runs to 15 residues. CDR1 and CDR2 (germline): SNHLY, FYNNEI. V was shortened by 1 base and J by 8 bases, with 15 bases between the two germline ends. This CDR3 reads CASSEGRTATDEQFF. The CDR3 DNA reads TGTGCCAGCAGTGAAGGCCGGACAGCAACCGATGAGCAGTTCTTC.

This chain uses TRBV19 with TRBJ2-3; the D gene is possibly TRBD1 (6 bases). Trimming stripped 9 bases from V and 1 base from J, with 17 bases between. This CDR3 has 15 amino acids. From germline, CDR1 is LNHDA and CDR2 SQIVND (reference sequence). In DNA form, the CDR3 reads TGTGCCAGCACTAACATACAGGGAGGCACAGATACGCAGTATTTT. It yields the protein CASTNIQGGTDTQYF.

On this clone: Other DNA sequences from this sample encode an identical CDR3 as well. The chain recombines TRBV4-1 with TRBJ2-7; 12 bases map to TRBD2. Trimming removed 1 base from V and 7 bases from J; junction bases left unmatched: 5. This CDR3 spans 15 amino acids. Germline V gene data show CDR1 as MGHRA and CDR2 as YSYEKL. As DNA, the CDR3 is TGCGCCAGCAGCCAAGGACTAGCGGGAGCTGGAGAGCAGTACTTC. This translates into CASSQGLAGAGEQYF.

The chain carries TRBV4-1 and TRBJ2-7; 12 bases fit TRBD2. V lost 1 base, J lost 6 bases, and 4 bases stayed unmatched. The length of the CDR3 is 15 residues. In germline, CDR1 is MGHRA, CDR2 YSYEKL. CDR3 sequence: CASSQVPSGRVEQYF. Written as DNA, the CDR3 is TGCGCCAGCAGCCAAGTCCCTAGCGGGAGGGTCGAGCAGTACTTC.

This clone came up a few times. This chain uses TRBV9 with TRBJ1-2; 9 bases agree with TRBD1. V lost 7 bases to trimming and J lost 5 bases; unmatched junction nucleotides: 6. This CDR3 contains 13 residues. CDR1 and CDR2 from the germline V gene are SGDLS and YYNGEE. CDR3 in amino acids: CASGADRGYGYTF. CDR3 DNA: TGTGCCAGCGGCGCGGACAGGGGTTATGGCTACACCTTC.

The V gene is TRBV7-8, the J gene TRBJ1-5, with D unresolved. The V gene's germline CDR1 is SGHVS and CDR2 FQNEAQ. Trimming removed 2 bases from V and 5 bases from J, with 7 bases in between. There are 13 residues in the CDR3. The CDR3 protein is CASSLLVDQPQHF. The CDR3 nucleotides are TGTGCCAGCAGCTTATTAGTAGATCAGCCCCAGCATTTT.

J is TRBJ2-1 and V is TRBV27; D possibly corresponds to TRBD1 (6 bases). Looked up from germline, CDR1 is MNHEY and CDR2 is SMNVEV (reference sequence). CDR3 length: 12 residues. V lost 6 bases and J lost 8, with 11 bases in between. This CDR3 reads CASSPQGYEQFF. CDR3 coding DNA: TGTGCCAGCAGCCCGCAGGGGTATGAGCAGTTCTTC.

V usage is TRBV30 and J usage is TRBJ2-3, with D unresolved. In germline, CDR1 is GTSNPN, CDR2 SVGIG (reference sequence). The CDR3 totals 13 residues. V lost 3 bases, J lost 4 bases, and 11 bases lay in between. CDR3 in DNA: TGTGCCTGGAGCTTCAGATCCCCAGATACGCAGTATTTT. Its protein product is CAWSFRSPDTQYF.

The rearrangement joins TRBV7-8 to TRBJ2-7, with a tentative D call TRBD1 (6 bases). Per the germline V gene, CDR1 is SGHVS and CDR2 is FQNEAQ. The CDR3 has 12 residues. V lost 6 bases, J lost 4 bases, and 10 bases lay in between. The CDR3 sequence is CASSSQGYEQYF. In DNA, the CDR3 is TGTGCCAGCAGTTCACAGGGTTACGAGCAGTACTTC.

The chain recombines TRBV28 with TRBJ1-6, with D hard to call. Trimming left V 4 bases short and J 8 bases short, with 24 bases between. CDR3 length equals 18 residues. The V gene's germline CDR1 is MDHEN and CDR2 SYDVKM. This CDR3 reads CASSSMKSPGVRDSPLHF. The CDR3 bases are TGTGCCAGCAGTTCAATGAAATCCCCCGGGGTACGGGATTCACCCCTCCACTTT.

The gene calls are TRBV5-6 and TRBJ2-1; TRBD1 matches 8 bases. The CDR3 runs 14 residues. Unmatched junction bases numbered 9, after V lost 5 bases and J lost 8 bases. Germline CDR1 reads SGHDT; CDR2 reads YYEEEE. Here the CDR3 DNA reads TGTGCCAGCAGAACCCCGGGACAGGTCCATGAGCAGTTCTTC. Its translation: CASRTPGQVHEQFF.

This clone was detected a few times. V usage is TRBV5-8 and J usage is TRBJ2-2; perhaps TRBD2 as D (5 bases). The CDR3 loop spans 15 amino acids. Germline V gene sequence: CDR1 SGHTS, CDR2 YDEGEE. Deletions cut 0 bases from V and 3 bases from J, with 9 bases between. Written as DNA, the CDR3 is TGTGCCAGCAGCTTGGCCGGGGAGTACACCGGGGAGCTGTTTTTT. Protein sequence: CASSLAGEYTGELFF.

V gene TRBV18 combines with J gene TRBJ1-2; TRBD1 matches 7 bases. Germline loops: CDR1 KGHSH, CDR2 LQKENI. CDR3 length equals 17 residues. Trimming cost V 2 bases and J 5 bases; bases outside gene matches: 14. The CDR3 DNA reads TGTGCCAGCTCACCAGTCGACAGGGAGACCTTTCCTTATGGCTACACCTTC. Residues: CASSPVDRETFPYGYTF.

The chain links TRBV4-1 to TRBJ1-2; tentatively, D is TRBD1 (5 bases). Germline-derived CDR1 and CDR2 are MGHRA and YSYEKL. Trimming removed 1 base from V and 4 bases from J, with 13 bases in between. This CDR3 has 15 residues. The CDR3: CASSQGGGVGYGYTF. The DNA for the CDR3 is TGCGCCAGCAGCCAAGGGGGGGGAGTTGGCTATGGCTACACCTTC.

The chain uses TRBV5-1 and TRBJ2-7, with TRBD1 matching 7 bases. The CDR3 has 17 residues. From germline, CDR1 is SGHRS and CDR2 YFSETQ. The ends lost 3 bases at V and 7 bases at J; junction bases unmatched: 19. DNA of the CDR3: TGCGCCAGCAGCTCCATGACAGGGTATGCCGCTTTTCGTGAGCAGTACTTC. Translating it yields CASSSMTGYAAFREQYF.

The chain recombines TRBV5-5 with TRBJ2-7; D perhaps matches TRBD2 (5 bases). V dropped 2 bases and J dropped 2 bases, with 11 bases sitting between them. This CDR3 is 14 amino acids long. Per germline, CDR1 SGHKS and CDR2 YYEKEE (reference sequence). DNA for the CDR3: TGTGCCAGCAGCTTCAGCGGCCGACCCTACGAGCAGTACTTC. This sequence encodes CASSFSGRPYEQYF.

CDR3 nucleotides: TGTGCCAGCAGCTTAACTAGACTAGCGGGAGTGGACGAGCAGTACTTC. It encodes CASSLTRLAGVDEQYF. This chain links TRBV7-2 with TRBJ2-7; 12 nucleotides line up with TRBD2. V lost 2 bases and J lost 5; bases outside the gene matches: 7. Germline loops: CDR1 SGHTA, CDR2 FQGNSA. The CDR3 extends over 16 amino acids.

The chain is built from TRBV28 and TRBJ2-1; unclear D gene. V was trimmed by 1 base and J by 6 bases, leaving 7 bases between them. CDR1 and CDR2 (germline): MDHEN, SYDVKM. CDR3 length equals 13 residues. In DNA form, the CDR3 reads TGTGCCAGCAGTTTATTGGGCTTCAATGAGCAGTTCTTC. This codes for CASSLLGFNEQFF.

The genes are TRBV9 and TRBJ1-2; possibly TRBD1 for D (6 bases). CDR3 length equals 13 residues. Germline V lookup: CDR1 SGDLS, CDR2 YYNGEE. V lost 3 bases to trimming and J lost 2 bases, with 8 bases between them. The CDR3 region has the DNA TGTGCCAGCAGCGAGGGGGAAAACTATGGCTACACCTTC. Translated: CASSEGENYGYTF. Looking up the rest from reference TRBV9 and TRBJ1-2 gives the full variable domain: DSGVTQTPKHLITATGQRVTLRCSPRSGDLSVYWYQQSLDQGLQFLIQYYNGEERAKGNILERFSAQQFPDLHSELNLSSLELGDSALYFCASSEGENYGYTFGSGTRLTVV.

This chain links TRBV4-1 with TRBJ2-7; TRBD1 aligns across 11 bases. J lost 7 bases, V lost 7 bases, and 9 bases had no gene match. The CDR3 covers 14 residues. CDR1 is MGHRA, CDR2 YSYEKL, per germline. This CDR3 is CASNLGQGAREQYF. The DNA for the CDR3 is TGCGCCAGCAACCTCGGACAGGGGGCGAGGGAGCAGTACTTC.

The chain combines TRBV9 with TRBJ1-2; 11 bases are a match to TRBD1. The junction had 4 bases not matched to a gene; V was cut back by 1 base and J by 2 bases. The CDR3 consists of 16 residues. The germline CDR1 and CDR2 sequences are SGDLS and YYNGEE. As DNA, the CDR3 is TGTGCCAGCAGCGTAAGCCGGGACAGGGGGAACTATGGCTACACCTTC. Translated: CASSVSRDRGNYGYTF.

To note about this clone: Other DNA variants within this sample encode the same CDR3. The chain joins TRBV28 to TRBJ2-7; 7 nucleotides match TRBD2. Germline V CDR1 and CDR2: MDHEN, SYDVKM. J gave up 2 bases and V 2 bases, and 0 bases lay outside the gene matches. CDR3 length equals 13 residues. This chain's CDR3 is CASSLSGTYEQYF. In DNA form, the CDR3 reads TGTGCCAGCAGTTTAAGCGGGACCTACGAGCAGTACTTC.

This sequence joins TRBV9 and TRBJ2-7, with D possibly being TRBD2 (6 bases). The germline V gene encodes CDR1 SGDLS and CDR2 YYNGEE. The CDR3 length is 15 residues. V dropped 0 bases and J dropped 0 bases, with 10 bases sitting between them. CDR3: CASSVDRESSYEQYF. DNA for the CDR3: TGTGCCAGCAGCGTAGACCGGGAGAGCTCCTACGAGCAGTACTTC.

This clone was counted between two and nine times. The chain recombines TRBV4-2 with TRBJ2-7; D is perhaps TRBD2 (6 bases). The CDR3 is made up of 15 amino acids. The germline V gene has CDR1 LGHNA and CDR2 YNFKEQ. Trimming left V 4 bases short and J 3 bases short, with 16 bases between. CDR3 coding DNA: TGTGCCAGCAGCCCGGAACGGGACGGGAGCTACGAGCAGTACTTC. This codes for CASSPERDGSYEQYF.

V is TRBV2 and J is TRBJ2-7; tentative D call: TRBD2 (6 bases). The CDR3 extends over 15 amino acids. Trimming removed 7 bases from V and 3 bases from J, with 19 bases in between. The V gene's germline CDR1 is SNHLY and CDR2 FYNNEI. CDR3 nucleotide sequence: TGTGCCAGCATTTTGACTAGTAAGGGGAACTACGAGCAGTACTTC. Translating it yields CASILTSKGNYEQYF.

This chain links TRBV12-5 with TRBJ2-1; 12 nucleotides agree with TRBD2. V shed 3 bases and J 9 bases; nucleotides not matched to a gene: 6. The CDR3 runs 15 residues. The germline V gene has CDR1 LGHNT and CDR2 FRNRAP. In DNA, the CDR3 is TGTGCTAGTGGTTTCCCTAGCGGGGGGGACGGTGAGCAGTTCTTC. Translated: CASGFPSGGDGEQFF.